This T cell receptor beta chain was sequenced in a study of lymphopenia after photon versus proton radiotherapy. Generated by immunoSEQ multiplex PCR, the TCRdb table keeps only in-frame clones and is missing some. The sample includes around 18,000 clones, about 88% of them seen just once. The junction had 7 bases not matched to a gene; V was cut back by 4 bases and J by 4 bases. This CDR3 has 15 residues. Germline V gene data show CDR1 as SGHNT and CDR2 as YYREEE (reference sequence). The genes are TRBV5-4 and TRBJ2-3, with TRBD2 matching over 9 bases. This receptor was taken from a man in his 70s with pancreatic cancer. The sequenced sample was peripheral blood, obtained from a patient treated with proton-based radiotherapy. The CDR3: CASSVTSGAPDTQYF. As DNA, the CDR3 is TGTGCCAGCAGCGTGACTAGCGGCGCCCCAGATACGCAGTATTTT.